This is a list of T cell receptor beta chains from one sample in a study of shared clonotypes between healthy human individuals. This table comes from immunoSEQ multiplex PCR, and its TCRdb copy is limited to in-frame clones, with some not included. The sample holds hundreds of thousands of clones, around 81% seen once. The specimen was PBMCs. The receptor set was obtained from a woman aged 40 to 50 in good health. Some clones in this sample may be carry-over from other donors' samples. Both conserved end residues are part of each CDR3.

TRBJ1-3 | TRBV28 | CASSSHRGAGNTIYF
TRBJ2-2 | TRBV6-5 | CASSYSGQGAGGELFF
TRBJ1-2 | TRBV28 | CASSFLSGQAGYTF
TRBJ2-3 | TRBV30 | CAWSGSGASTDTQYF
TRBJ1-5 | TRBV29-1 | CSVRYSGGGQPQHF
TRBJ2-1 | TRBV27 | CASRLARSYNEQFF
TRBJ2-7 | TRBV6-5 | CASSRGSGEQYF
TRBJ2-7 | TRBV18 | CASSSRDTASYEQYF
TRBJ2-3 | TRBV5-4 | CASSFPAGGADTQYF
TRBJ1-2 | TRBV7-2 | CASSSRTGEVNYGYTF
TRBJ2-1 | TRBV30 | CAWARVGLYNEQFF
TRBJ1-1 | TRBV6-1 | CASSEHIKNTEAFF
TRBJ2-3 | TRBV5-1 | CASSWSGLVADTQYF
TRBJ1-1 | TRBV29-1 | CSVFVGSAFF
TRBJ2-3 | TRBV7-9 | CASSLELAGPDTQYF
TRBJ2-4 | TRBV30 | CAWSSLRAGGNIQYF
TRBJ2-2 | TRBV7-3 | CASSSSGNTGELFF
TRBJ2-1 | TRBV28 | CASIQRSSFGEQFF
TRBJ1-1 | TRBV28 | CASSLLAKNTEAFF
TRBJ2-7 | TRBV28 | CASRQGGAPYEQYF
TRBJ1-4 | TRBV4-1 | CASSQDDWGNEKLFF
TRBJ1-2 | TRBV6-1 | CASSYNYGYTF